The following is a T cell receptor (beta chain) sequence with its context. Researchers ran the PCR with 60 Vbeta and 13 Jbeta primers. Produced via immunoSEQ multiplex PCR; TCRdb's table is partial and in-frame only. The sample records 150,000 to 200,000 clones, about 79% being singletons. This specimen belongs to a study of cytomegalovirus exposure and HLA in healthy donors. V lost 1 base to trimming and J lost 3 bases; unmatched junction nucleotides: 3. This CDR3 is 15 amino acids long. Germline V lookup: CDR1 LGHNA, CDR2 YSLEER. The specimen was PBMCs. The TCR comes from a woman in her forties or fifties in good health and CMV-seronegative. The V and J genes are TRBV4-3 and TRBJ2-3; TRBD1 matches 8 bases. The CDR3 region is CASSQAQGATDTQYF. CDR3 nucleotide sequence: TGCGCCAGCAGCCAAGCCCAGGGGGCAACAGATACGCAGTATTTT.